The 25 T cell receptor beta chains below all came from one sample that was sequenced in a study of CD8 T cells in ankylosing spondylitis. MiXCR, applied by TCRdb to the 5' RACE reads, yields one record per CDR3 protein. This sample has 200,000 to 300,000 distinct CDR3 sequences; approximately 10% occur once, and the top ten carry 2% to 3%. Sequencing used blood, either unsorted or a sorted T cell fraction (not recorded which). The receptors were gathered from a male donor with ankylosing spondylitis or in good health (not recorded which).

In regard to this clonotype: A much larger clonotype is one base distant, so this may be a read error. This rearrangement joins TRBV20-1 to TRBJ2-7, with D perhaps TRBD1 or TRBD2 (5 bases each). This CDR3 comprises 13 residues. V was pared by 1 base and J by 5 bases, with 12 bases between. Germline V gene lookup returns CDR1 DFQATT and CDR2 SNEGSKA (reference sequence). The DNA of the CDR3 is TGCAGTGCTAGAGGGGGGTTTCCCCACGAGCAGTACTTC. It yields the protein CSARGGFPHEQYF.

This clonotype was seen many times. The chain is built from TRBV2 and TRBJ2-3, with D unclear. The ends were cut back, 3 bases at V and 2 bases at J, with 12 bases in the middle. CDR3 length: 15 residues. Germline V gene sequence: CDR1 SNHLY, CDR2 FYNNEI. The CDR3, as DNA: TGTGCCAGCAGTGATAGATCCTGGTTCACAGATACGCAGTATTTT. Translation: CASSDRSWFTDTQYF.

In its sample, this clonotype was seen many times. The genes are TRBV12-3 or TRBV12-4 and TRBJ1-1; D gene ambiguous. The V and J ends lost 3 bases and 3 bases respectively, with 5 bases between them. This CDR3 comprises 12 residues. CDR3 DNA sequence: TGTGCCAGCAGTTTCGGTTACACTGAAGCTTTCTTT. Amino acid sequence: CASSFGYTEAFF.

The gene calls are TRBV5-1 and TRBJ1-1, with a tentative D call TRBD1 (6 bases). This CDR3 has 15 amino acids. From germline, CDR1 is SGHRS and CDR2 YFSETQ. The V end lost 0 bases, the J end lost 6 bases, and 15 bases lay between the germline ends. The CDR3, as DNA: TGCGCCAGCAGCTTGGGAGTAGGGGGAAGAGCTGAAGCTTTCTTT. It yields the protein CASSLGVGGRAEAFF.

This chain uses TRBV19 with TRBJ2-1; 8 bases are a match to TRBD2. This CDR3 region has 14 residues. The germline V gene has CDR1 LNHDA and CDR2 SQIVND (reference sequence). The V and J ends lost 3 bases and 3 bases, in that order; junction bases with no gene match: 1. The chain's CDR3 is CASSIGTSYNEQFF. CDR3 in DNA: TGTGCCAGTAGTATCGGGACTAGCTACAATGAGCAGTTCTTC.

In its sample, this clonotype was seen many times. This chain connects TRBV5-4 to TRBJ2-7, with TRBD1 matching over 10 bases. Losses at the gene ends were 0 bases for V and 5 bases for J; bases not matched to a gene: 8. The CDR3 totals 16 residues. From germline, CDR1 is SGHNT and CDR2 YYREEE (reference sequence). The CDR3 DNA sequence: TGTGCCAGCAGCTTGGCTGTGGGGACAGGGGTCAACGAGCAGTACTTC. This sequence encodes CASSLAVGTGVNEQYF.

This clonotype has ten or more counts. The chain links TRBV12-3 or TRBV12-4 to TRBJ2-7, with 8 bases aligning to TRBD1. CDR3 length: 12 residues. V was clipped by 5 bases and J by 12 bases; unmatched bases: 9. The CDR3 bases are TGTGCCAGCAGTCCAGGACAGGGAATCCCGTACTTC. Its translation is CASSPGQGIPYF.

This clonotype appeared many times. The chain carries TRBV25-1 and TRBJ2-5, with 8 bases matching TRBD2. In germline, CDR1 is MGHDK, CDR2 SYGVNS. CDR3 size: 14 residues. Trimming at V came to 7 bases and at J to 2 bases, leaving 6 bases not matched to a gene. The CDR3 nucleotides read TGTGCCAGCACCCTACCGGGGGGGCAAGAGACCCAGTACTTC. It codes for CASTLPGGQETQYF.

This clonotype was found many times. This chain connects TRBV6-1 to TRBJ1-4; a weak D match, TRBD1 (6 bases). This CDR3 comprises 17 residues. With 3 bases removed from V and 0 bases from J, the gap between germline ends came to 14 bases. CDR1 and CDR2 (germline): MNHNS, SASEGT. The CDR3 is CASSDGGRLATNEKLFF. CDR3 DNA: TGTGCCAGCAGTGACGGGGGCAGGCTAGCAACTAATGAAAAACTGTTTTTT.

Ten or more counts support this clonotype. This sequence joins TRBV20-1 and TRBJ2-6; TRBD2 matches 12 bases. Germline values: CDR1 DFQATT, CDR2 SNEGSKA (reference sequence). The ends lost 0 bases at V and 0 bases at J; junction bases unmatched: 6. The CDR3 is 19 amino acids. The CDR3 here is CSARDSGLAGYSGANVLTF. The CDR3 nucleotides read TGCAGTGCTAGAGATTCGGGACTAGCGGGCTACTCTGGGGCCAACGTCCTGACTTTC.

This clonotype was seen a handful of times. This chain links TRBV7-9 with TRBJ2-2; the D call may be TRBD1 or TRBD2 (5 bases each). This CDR3 is 13 amino acids long. The V gene's germline CDR1 is SEHNR and CDR2 FQNEAQ (reference sequence). Trimming removed 10 bases from V and 5 bases from J, with 14 bases in between. Here the CDR3 DNA reads TGTGCCACCAGGAGAGGGGAGACCGGGGAGCTGTTTTTT. Its protein is CATRRGETGELFF.

This clonotype was recorded at least ten times. V is TRBV5-1 and J is TRBJ2-3, with D tentatively TRBD1 (5 bases). Per the germline V gene, CDR1 is SGHRS and CDR2 is YFSETQ. The CDR3 is made up of 13 amino acids. V was trimmed by 0 bases and J by 4 bases, leaving 6 bases between them. The CDR3 spells CASSLGRADTQYF. Here the CDR3 DNA reads TGCGCCAGCAGCTTGGGCAGGGCAGATACGCAGTATTTT. Filled out from reference TRBV5-1 and TRBJ2-3, the complete variable domain reads KAGVTQTPRYLIKTRGQQVTLSCSPISGHRSVSWYQQTPGQGLQFLFEYFSETQRNKGNFPGRFSGRQFSNSRSEMNVSTLELGDSALYLCASSLGRADTQYFGPGTRLTVL.

The chain joins TRBV18 to TRBJ2-1; 12 nucleotides align to TRBD2. Trimming removed 6 bases from V and 7 bases from J; junction bases left unmatched: 7. Germline V gives CDR1 KGHSH, CDR2 LQKENI. This CDR3 has 15 amino acids. The CDR3: CASSPPSGGVNEQFF. The DNA for the CDR3 is TGTGCCAGCTCGCCCCCTAGCGGGGGGGTAAATGAGCAGTTCTTC.

The table lists this clonotype with many counts. The V call is TRBV14, the J call TRBJ2-7; no definite D call. This CDR3 is 13 amino acids long. V was trimmed by 3 bases and J by 2 bases, leaving 8 bases between them. CDR1 and CDR2 from the germline V gene are SGHDN and FVKESK. CDR3 residues: CASSHYDAYEQYF. CDR3 coding DNA: TGTGCCAGCAGCCATTACGACGCCTACGAGCAGTACTTC.

The chain is built from TRBV29-1 and TRBJ2-7, with 11 nucleotides matching TRBD1. V gave up 4 bases and J gave up 2 bases; unmatched junction bases: 7. The CDR3 consists of 15 residues. Germline V gene lookup returns CDR1 SQVTM and CDR2 ANQGSEA. CDR3 residues: CSVVLRDRGTYEQYF. The CDR3 region has the DNA TGCAGCGTTGTCCTCCGGGACAGGGGGACCTACGAGCAGTACTTC.

The chain carries TRBV4-1 and TRBJ1-4; D might be TRBD1 (6 bases). Germline CDR1 MGHRA, CDR2 YSYEKL. The ends were cut back, 0 bases at V and 13 bases at J, with 15 bases in the middle. The CDR3 spans 14 residues. Written as DNA, the CDR3 is TGCGCCAGCAGCCAAGATGGCCCCCAAGGGGGACTGTTTTTT. Translating it yields CASSQDGPQGGLFF.

This clonotype occurred many times. V and J are TRBV9 and TRBJ2-1; 11 nucleotides line up with TRBD2. Trimming removed 2 bases from V and 11 bases from J; junction bases left unmatched: 3. The CDR3 sequence is 13 residues long. The germline gives CDR1 SGDLS, CDR2 YYNGEE. The CDR3 sequence: CASSVLAGGQQFF. The CDR3 DNA reads TGTGCCAGCAGCGTGTTAGCGGGAGGGCAGCAGTTCTTC.

This clonotype was counted ten times or more. This rearrangement joins TRBV4-1 to TRBJ2-2; D may be TRBD2 (6 bases). Trimming left V 7 bases short and J 3 bases short, with 15 bases between. This CDR3 contains 15 residues. Germline V gene sequence: CDR1 MGHRA, CDR2 YSYEKL. The CDR3 spells CASTSGGPYTGELFF. The CDR3 nucleotides are TGCGCCAGCACCTCCGGGGGACCCTACACCGGGGAGCTGTTTTTT.

This clonotype was detected many times. The chain has TRBV5-1 and TRBJ2-3; 7 bases map to TRBD2. V shed 4 bases, J shed 2 bases, and the junction held 10 bases outside the gene matches. The germline CDR1 and CDR2 sequences are SGHRS and YFSETQ. This CDR3 region has 16 residues. In DNA, the CDR3 is TGCGCCAGCAGCGGAAATAGCGGGCCCTTCACAGATACGCAGTATTTT. It specifies CASSGNSGPFTDTQYF. Based on the CDR3 plus reference TRBV5-1 and TRBJ2-3, the full variable domain is KAGVTQTPRYLIKTRGQQVTLSCSPISGHRSVSWYQQTPGQGLQFLFEYFSETQRNKGNFPGRFSGRQFSNSRSEMNVSTLELGDSALYLCASSGNSGPFTDTQYFGPGTRLTVL.

This clonotype was detected ten times or more. This chain connects TRBV4-2 to TRBJ2-3; a weak D match, TRBD1 (6 bases). CDR3 length equals 13 residues. CDR1 is LGHNA, CDR2 YNFKEQ, per germline. The V gene lost 3 bases and the J gene lost 9 bases, with 13 bases spanning the gap. Here the CDR3 DNA reads TGTGCCAGCAGCCAGGAACGGGACATCACGCAGTATTTT. Amino acid sequence: CASSQERDITQYF.

The chain couples TRBV5-1 to TRBJ1-1; TRBD1 aligns across 9 bases. Germline V lookup: CDR1 SGHRS, CDR2 YFSETQ. Trimming cost V 5 bases and J 2 bases; bases outside gene matches: 10. The CDR3 length is 16 residues. The CDR3 DNA reads TGCGCCAGCAGTAGGGACAGGGACTATCCTAACACTGAAGCTTTCTTT. Protein sequence: CASSRDRDYPNTEAFF. Based on the CDR3 plus reference TRBV5-1 and TRBJ1-1, the full variable domain is KAGVTQTPRYLIKTRGQQVTLSCSPISGHRSVSWYQQTPGQGLQFLFEYFSETQRNKGNFPGRFSGRQFSNSRSEMNVSTLELGDSALYLCASSRDRDYPNTEAFFGQGTRLTVV.

The chain combines TRBV7-9 with TRBJ2-3, with D uncertain. The CDR3 length is 14 residues. Germline assignment: CDR1 SEHNR and CDR2 FQNEAQ (reference sequence). The V and J ends lost 5 bases and 0 bases respectively, with 9 bases between them. The CDR3: CASSPRLSTDTQYF. For the CDR3, the DNA is TGTGCCAGCAGCCCCCGACTTAGCACAGATACGCAGTATTTT.

The chain has TRBV29-1 and TRBJ2-2; 10 bases match TRBD2. The CDR3 has 15 residues. J lost 4 bases, V lost 4 bases, and 6 bases had no gene match. Germline lookup yields CDR1 SQVTM and CDR2 ANQGSEA. The CDR3 loop reads CSVATSGVGTGELFF. The DNA for the CDR3 is TGCAGCGTTGCCACTAGCGGGGTTGGCACCGGGGAGCTGTTTTTT.

Many counts were recorded for this clonotype. This chain joins TRBV18 and TRBJ1-2, with 9 bases lining up with TRBD1. V was clipped by 5 bases and J by 0 bases; unmatched bases: 4. From germline, CDR1 is KGHSH and CDR2 LQKENI. CDR3 length: 15 amino acids. This CDR3 is CASSKQGAPNYGYTF. In DNA, the CDR3 is TGTGCCAGCTCAAAACAGGGGGCGCCTAACTATGGCTACACCTTC.

This clonotype was counted many times. The CDR3 DNA sequence: TGTGCCAGCAGTTTGGACGTCTATGGCTACACCTTC. Translating it yields CASSLDVYGYTF. The chain is built from TRBV3-1 and TRBJ1-2; D is unresolved. Germline assignment: CDR1 LGHDT and CDR2 YNNKEL (reference sequence). V shed 6 bases and J shed 4 bases, with 9 bases lying between them. This CDR3 has 12 residues. The whole variable domain, remainder taken from reference TRBV3-1 and TRBJ1-2, is DTAVSQTPKYLVTQMGNDKSIKCEQNLGHDTMYWYKQDSKKFLKIMFSYNNKELIINETVPNRFSPKSPDKAHLNLHINSLELGDSAVYFCASSLDVYGYTFGSGTRLTVV.